This T cell receptor (beta chain) was recovered during a study of memory CD4+ T cells and cytomegalovirus serostatus. Whole-study findings and limits: CD4+ memory repertoires contained about 40% of the roughly 160 reported CMV TCRbeta sequences.

Original analysis: Out-of-frame sequences were removed, leaving a few million distinct TCRbeta sequences. Method: immunoSEQ multiplex PCR; TCRdb's copy keeps in-frame clones and lacks some. V and J calls and clone size come straight from that table; D and trimming were deduced from the DNA. This table has about 82,000 clones, 65% to 85% appearing once. A remark on this clone: Its antigen is unknown.

Single viable CD3+CD4+CD8-CD45RO+ cells were sorted as the memory CD4+ T cells. The CDR3 is 14 residues long. V shed 7 bases, J shed 6 bases, and the junction held 8 bases outside the gene matches. Germline V lookup: CDR1 SGHRS, CDR2 YFSETQ. Material for sequencing was memory CD4+ T cells from blood. This chain connects TRBV5-1 to TRBJ2-3, with TRBD2 matching over 10 bases. The sequence was obtained from an adult in good health and CMV-seronegative. The CDR3 sequence: CASQRGGITDTQYF. For the CDR3, the DNA is TGCGCCAGCCAGCGGGGGGGCATAACGGATACGCAGTATTTT.